This TCR beta chain was retrieved from a study of shared clonotypes between healthy human individuals. Naive CD8 cells lacked CD45RO, underwent positive selection for CCR7 and left out terminally differentiated effector memory CD45RA+ cells. Trimming took off 4 bases at V and 3 bases at J, with 12 bases between the two ends. Germline-derived CDR1 and CDR2 are MGHRA and YSYEKL. The CDR3 has 14 residues. This table comes from immunoSEQ multiplex PCR, and its TCRdb copy is limited to in-frame clones, with some not included. The sample contains almost 700,000 clones, under 95% of which appear only once. The TCR comes from a man aged 25 to 40 in good health. The sample was naive CD8+ T cells sorted from blood. J is TRBJ1-1 and V is TRBV4-1, with D maybe TRBD1 (5 bases). CDR3 bases: TGCGCCAGCAGCCCCGGATTGACAGACACTGAAGCTTTCTTT. Residues: CASSPGLTDTEAFF.